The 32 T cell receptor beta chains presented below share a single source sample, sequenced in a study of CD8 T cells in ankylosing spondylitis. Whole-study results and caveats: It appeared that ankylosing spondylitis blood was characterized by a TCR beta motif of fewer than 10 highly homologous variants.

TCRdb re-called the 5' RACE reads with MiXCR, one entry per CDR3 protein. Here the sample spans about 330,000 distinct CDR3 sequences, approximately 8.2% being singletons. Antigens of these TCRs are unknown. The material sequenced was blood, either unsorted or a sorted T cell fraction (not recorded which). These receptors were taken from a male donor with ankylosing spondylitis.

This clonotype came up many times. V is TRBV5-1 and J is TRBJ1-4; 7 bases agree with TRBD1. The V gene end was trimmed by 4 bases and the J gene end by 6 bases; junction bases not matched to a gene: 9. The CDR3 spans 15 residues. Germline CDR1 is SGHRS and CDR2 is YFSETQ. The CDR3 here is CASSPWGDRDEKLFF. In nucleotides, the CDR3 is TGCGCCAGCAGCCCCTGGGGGGACAGAGATGAAAAACTGTTTTTT.

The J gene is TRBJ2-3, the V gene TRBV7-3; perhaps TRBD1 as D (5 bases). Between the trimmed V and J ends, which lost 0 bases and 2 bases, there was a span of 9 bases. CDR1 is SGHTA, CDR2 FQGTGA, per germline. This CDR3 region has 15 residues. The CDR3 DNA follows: TGTGCCAGCAGCTTAACAGGGGTTCCCACAGATACGCAGTATTTT. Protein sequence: CASSLTGVPTDTQYF.

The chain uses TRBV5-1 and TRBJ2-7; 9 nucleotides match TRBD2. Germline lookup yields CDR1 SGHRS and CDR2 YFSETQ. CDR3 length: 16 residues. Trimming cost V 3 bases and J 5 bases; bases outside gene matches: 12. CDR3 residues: CASSSAGGRGVDEQYF. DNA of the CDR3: TGCGCCAGCAGCTCGGCGGGGGGGCGCGGGGTTGACGAGCAGTACTTC.

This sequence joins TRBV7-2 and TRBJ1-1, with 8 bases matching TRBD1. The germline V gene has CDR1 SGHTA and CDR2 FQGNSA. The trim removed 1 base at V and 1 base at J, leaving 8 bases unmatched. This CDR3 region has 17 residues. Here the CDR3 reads CASSLVATGTGNTEAFF. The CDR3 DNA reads TGTGCCAGCAGCTTAGTCGCCACAGGGACAGGGAACACTGAAGCTTTCTTT.

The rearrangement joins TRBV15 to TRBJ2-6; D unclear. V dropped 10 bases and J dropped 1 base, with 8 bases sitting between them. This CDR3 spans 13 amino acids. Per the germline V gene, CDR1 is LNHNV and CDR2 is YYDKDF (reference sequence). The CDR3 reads CASAESGANVLTF. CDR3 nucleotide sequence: TGTGCCAGTGCAGAATCTGGGGCCAACGTCCTGACTTTC.

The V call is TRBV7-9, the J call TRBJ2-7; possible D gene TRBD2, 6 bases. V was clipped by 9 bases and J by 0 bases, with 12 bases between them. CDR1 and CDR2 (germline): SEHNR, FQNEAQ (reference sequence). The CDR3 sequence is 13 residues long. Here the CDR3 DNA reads TGTGCCAGTGCGGAGGGCGGCTCCTACGAGCAGTACTTC. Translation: CASAEGGSYEQYF. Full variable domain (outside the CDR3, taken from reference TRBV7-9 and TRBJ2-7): DTGVSQNPRHKITKRGQNVTFRCDPISEHNRLYWYRQTLGQGPEFLTYFQNEAQLEKSRLLSDRFSAERPKGSFSTLEIQRTEQGDSAMYLCASAEGGSYEQYFGPGTRLTVT.

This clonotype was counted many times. The CDR3 sequence: CSGRTGAGTDTQYF. CDR3 nucleotide sequence: TGCAGCGGAAGGACTGGGGCGGGCACAGATACGCAGTATTTT. The chain links TRBV29-1 to TRBJ2-3; D may correspond to TRBD1 or TRBD2 (5 bases each). The CDR3 totals 14 residues. In germline, CDR1 is SQVTM, CDR2 ANQGSEA. V gave up 7 bases and J gave up 1 base, with 15 bases separating them.

CDR3 DNA sequence: TGCAGCGTTGAAGATCACGAAGCCTATGGCTACACCTTC. Protein: CSVEDHEAYGYTF. This chain joins TRBV29-1 and TRBJ1-2; D ambiguous. CDR1 SQVTM and CDR2 ANQGSEA come from the germline V gene. The CDR3 is 13 residues long. Trimming removed 0 bases from V and 4 bases from J, with 9 bases in between.

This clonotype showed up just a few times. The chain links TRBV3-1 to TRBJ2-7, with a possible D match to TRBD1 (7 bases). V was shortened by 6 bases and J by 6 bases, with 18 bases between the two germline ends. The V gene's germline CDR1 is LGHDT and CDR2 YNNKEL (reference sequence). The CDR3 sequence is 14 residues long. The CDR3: CASSPRRQGGEQYF. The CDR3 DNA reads TGTGCCAGCAGTCCCCGAAGACAGGGAGGCGAGCAGTACTTC.

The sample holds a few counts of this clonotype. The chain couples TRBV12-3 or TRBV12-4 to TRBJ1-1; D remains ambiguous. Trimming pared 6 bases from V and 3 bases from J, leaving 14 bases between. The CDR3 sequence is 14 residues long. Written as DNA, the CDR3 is TGTGCCAGCAGATTCTCAGGCCGTCACACTGAAGCTTTCTTT. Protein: CASRFSGRHTEAFF.

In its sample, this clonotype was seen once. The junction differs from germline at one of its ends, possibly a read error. The CDR3 nucleotides read TGTGCCATCAGCCCCGGGTCCTTGAACACTGAAGCTTTCTTT. Translation: CAISPGSLNTEAFF. The chain links TRBV5-6 to TRBJ1-1, with D unclear. The CDR3 totals 14 residues. Germline V lookup: CDR1 SGHDT, CDR2 YYEEEE.

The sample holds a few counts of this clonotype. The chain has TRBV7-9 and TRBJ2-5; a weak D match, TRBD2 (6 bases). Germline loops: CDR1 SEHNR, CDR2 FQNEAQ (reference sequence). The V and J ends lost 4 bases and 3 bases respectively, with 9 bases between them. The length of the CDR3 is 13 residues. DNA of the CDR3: TGTGCCAGCAGCTCCTCGGGGGAAGAGACCCAGTACTTC. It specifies CASSSSGEETQYF.

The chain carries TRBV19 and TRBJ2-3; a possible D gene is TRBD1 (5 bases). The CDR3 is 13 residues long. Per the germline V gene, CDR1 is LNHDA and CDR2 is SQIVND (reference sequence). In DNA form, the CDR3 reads TGTGCAGCTAGTCGACAGCTCACAGATACGCAGTATTTT. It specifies CAASRQLTDTQYF.

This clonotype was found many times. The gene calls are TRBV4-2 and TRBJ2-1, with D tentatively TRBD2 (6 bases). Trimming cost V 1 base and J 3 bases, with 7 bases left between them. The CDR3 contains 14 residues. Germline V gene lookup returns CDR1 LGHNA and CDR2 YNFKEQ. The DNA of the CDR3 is TGTGCCAGCAGCCAAGGCGGGAACTACAATGAGCAGTTCTTC. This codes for CASSQGGNYNEQFF.

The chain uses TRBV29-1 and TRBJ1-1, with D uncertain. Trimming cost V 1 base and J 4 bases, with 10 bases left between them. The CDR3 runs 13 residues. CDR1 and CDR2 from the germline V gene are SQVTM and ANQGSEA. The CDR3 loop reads CSVEVVYSTEAFF. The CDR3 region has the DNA TGCAGCGTTGAAGTCGTTTACAGCACTGAAGCTTTCTTT.

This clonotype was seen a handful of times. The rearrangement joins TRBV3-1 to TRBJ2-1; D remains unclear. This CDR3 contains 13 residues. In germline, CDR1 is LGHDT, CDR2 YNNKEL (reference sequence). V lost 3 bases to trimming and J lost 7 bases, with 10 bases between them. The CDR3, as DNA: TGTGCCAGCAGCCATACGCCTACGAATGAGCAGTTCTTC. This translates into CASSHTPTNEQFF.

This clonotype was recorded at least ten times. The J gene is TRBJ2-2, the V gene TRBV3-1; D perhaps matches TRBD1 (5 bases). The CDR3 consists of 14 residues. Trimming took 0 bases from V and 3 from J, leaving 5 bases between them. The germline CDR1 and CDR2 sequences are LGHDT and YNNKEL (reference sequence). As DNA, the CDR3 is TGTGCCAGCAGCCAAGACAGGGACACCGGGGAGCTGTTTTTT. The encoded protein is CASSQDRDTGELFF.

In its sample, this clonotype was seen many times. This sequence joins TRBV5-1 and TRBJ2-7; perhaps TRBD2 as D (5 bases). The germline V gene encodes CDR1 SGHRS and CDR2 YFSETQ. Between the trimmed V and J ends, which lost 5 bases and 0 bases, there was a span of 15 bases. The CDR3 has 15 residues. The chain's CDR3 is CASRIGLPSSYEQYF. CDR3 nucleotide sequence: TGCGCCAGCAGGATCGGACTCCCGAGCTCCTACGAGCAGTACTTC.

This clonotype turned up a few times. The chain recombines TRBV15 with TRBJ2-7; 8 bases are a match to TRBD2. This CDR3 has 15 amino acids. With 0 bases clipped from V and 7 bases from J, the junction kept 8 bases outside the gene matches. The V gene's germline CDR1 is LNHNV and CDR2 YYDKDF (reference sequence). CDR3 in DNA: TGTGCCACCAGCAGAGATGCGGGGGGATCTCGGGAGCAGTACTTC. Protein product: CATSRDAGGSREQYF.

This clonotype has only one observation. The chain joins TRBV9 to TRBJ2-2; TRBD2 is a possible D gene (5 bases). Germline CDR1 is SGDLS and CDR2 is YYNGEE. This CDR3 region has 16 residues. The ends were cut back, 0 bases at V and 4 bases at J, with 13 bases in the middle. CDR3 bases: TGTGCCAGCAGCGTAGCTAGCCGGGCAGGCACCGGGGAGCTGTTTTTT. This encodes CASSVASRAGTGELFF.

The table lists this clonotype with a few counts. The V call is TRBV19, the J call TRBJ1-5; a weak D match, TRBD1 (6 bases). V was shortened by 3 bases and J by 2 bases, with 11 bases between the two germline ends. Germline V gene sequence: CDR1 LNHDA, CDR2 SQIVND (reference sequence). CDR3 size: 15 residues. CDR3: CASSIGGPGNQPQHF. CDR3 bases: TGTGCCAGTAGTATTGGGGGGCCGGGCAATCAGCCCCAGCATTTT. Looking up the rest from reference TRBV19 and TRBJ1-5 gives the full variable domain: DGGITQSPKYLFRKEGQNVTLSCEQNLNHDAMYWYRQDPGQGLRLIYYSQIVNDFQKGDIAEGYSVSREKKESFPLTVTSAQKNPTAFYLCASSIGGPGNQPQHFGDGTRLSIL.

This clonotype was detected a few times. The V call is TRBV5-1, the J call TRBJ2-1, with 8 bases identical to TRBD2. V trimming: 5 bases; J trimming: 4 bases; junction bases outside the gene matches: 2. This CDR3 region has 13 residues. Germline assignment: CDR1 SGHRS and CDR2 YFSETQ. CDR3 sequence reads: CASRLAEYNEQFF. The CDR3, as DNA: TGCGCCAGCAGACTAGCGGAGTACAATGAGCAGTTCTTC.

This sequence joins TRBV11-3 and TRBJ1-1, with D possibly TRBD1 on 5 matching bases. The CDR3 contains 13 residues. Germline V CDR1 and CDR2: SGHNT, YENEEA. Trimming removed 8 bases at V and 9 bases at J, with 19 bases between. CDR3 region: CASGYQGFSKAFF. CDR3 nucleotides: TGTGCCAGCGGATACCAGGGTTTCTCCAAAGCTTTCTTT.

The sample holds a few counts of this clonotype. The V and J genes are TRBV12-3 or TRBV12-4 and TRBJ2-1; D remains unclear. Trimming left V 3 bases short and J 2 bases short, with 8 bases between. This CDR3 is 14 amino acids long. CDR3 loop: CASSFLRAYNEQFF. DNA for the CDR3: TGTGCCAGCAGTTTTCTCCGCGCCTACAATGAGCAGTTCTTC.

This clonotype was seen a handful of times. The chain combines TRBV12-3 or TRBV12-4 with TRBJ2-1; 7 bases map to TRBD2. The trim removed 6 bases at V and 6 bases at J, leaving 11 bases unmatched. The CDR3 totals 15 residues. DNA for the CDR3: TGTGCCAGCAGCTACACTTCGGGAGGACGCAATGAGCAGTTCTTC. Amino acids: CASSYTSGGRNEQFF.

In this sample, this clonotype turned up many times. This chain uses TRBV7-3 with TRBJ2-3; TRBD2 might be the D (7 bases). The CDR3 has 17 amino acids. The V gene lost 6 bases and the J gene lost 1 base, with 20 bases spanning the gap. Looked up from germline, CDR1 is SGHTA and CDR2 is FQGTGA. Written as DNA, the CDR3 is TGTGCCAGCAGTAAAGAGGGGGGGGCGTCAGGCACAGATACGCAGTATTTT. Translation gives CASSKEGGASGTDTQYF.

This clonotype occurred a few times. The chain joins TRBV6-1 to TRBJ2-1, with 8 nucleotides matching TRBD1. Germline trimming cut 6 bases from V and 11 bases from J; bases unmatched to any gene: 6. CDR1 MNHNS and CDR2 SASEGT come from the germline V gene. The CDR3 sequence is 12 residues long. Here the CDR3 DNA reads TGTGCCAGCAGGGGCACAGGGGGAAAGCAGTTCTTC. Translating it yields CASRGTGGKQFF.

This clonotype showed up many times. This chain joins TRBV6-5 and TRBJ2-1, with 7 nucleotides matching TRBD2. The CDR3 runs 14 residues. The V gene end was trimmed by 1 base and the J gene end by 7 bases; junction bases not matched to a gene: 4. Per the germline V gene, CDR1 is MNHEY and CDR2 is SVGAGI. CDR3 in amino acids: CASSYYGGLNEQFF. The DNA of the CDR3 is TGTGCCAGCAGTTACTACGGGGGGTTAAATGAGCAGTTCTTC.

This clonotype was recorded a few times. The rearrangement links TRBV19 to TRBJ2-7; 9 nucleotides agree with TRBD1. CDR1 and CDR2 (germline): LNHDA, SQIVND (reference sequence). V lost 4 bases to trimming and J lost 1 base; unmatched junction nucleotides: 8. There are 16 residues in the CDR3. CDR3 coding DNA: TGTGCCAGTAGTAGTCTCCCCGGGACAGGGTCCTACGAGCAGTACTTC. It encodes CASSSLPGTGSYEQYF.

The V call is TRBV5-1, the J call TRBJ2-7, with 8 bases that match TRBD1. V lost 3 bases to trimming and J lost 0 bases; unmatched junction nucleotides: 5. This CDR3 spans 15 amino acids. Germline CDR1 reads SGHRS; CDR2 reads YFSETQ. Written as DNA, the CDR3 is TGCGCCAGCAGCTACAGACAGGGGAGCTCCTACGAGCAGTACTTC. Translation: CASSYRQGSSYEQYF.

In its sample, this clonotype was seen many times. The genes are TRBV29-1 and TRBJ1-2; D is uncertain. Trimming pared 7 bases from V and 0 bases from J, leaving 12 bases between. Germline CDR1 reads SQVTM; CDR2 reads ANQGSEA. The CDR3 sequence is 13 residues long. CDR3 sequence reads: CSAPTGPNYGYTF. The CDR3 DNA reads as TGCAGCGCACCAACGGGCCCTAACTATGGCTACACCTTC.

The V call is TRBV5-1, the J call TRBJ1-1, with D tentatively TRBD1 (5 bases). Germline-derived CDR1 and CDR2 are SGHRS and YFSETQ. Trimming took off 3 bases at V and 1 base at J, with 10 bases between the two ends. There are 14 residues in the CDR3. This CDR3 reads CASSWGRTNTEAFF. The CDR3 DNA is TGCGCCAGCAGCTGGGGACGGACGAACACTGAAGCTTTCTTT.